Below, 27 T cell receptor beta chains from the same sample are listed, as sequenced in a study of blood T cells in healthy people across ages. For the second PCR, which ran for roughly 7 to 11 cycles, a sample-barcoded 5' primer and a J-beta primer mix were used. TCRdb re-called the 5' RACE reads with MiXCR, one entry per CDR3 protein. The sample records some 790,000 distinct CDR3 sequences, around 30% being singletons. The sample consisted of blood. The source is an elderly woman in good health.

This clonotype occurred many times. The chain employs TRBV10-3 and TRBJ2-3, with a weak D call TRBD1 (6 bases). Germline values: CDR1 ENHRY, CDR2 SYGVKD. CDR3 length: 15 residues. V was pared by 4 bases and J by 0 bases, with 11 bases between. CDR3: CAISVGQGSTDTQYF. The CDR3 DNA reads TGTGCCATCAGTGTAGGGCAGGGGAGCACAGATACGCAGTATTTT.

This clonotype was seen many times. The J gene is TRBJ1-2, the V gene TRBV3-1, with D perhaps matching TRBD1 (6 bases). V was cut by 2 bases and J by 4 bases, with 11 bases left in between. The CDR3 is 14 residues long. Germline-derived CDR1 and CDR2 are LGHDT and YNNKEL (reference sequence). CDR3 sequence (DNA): TGTGCCAGCAGCCAACCGGACAGCACCTATGGCTACACCTTC. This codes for CASSQPDSTYGYTF.

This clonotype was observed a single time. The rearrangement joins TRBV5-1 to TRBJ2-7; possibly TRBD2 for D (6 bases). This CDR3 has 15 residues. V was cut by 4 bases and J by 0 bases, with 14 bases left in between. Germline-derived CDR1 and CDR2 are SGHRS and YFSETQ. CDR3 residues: CASSDRGLRSYEQYF. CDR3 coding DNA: TGCGCCAGCAGCGACCGGGGACTTCGCTCCTACGAGCAGTACTTC.

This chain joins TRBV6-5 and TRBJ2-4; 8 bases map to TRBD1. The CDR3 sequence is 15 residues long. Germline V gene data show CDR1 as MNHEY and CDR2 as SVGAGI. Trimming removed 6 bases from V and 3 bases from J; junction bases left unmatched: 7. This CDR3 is CASRPNRGDKNIQYF. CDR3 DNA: TGTGCCAGCAGGCCAAACAGGGGGGACAAAAACATTCAGTACTTC.

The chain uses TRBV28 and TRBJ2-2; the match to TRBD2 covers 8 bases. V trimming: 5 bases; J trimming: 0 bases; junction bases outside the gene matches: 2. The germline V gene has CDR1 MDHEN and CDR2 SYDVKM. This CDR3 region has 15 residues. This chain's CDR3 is CASSPGGSNTGELFF. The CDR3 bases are TGTGCCAGCAGTCCGGGGGGGTCGAACACCGGGGAGCTGTTTTTT.

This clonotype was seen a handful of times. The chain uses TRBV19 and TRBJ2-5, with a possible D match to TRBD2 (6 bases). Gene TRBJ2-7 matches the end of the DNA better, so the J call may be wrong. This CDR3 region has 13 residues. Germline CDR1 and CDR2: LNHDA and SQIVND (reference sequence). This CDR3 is CASSRTRDSEQYF. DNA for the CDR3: TGTGCCAGTAGTCGCACCAGGGACTCCGAGCAGTACTTC.

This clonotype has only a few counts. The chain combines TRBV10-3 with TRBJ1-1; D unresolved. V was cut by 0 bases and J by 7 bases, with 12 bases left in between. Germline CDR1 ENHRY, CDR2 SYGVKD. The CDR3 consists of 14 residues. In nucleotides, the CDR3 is TGTGCCATCAGTGAGTCGAAGCAGCAGAGTGAAGCTTTCTTT. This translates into CAISESKQQSEAFF.

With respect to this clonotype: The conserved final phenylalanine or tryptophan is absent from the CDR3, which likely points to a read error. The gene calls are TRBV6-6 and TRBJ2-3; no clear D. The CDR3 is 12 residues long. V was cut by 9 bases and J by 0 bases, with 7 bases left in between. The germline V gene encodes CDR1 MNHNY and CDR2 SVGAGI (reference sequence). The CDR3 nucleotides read TGTGCCAGTGGCGCGAGCACAGATACGCAGTATTGT. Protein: CASGASTDTQYC.

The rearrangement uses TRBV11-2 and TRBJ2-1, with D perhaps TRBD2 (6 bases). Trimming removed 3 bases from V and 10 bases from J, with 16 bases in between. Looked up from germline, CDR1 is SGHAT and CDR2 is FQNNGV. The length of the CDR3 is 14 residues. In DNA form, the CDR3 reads TGTGCCAGCAGCTTTAGGGGACTTTCCTACGAGCAGTTCTTC. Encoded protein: CASSFRGLSYEQFF. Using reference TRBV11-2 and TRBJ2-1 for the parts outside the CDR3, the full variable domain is EAGVAQSPRYKIIEKRQSVAFWCNPISGHATLYWYQQILGQGPKLLIQFQNNGVVDDSQLPKDRFSAERLKGVDSTLKIQPAKLEDSAVYLCASSFRGLSYEQFFGPGTRLTVL.

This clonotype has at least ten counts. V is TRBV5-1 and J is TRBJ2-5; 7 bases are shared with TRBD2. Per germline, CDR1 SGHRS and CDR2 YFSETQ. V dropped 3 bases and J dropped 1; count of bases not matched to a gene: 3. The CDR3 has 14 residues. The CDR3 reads CASSSGGRQETQYF. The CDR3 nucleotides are TGCGCCAGCAGCTCGGGGGGTCGCCAAGAGACCCAGTACTTC.

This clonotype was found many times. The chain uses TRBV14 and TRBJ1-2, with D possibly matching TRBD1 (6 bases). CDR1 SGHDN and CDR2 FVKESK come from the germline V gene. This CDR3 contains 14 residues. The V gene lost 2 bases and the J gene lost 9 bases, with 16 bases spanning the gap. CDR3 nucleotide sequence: TGTGCCAGCAGCCAATTCCGGGGGCGAAGTAGCTACACCTTC. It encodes CASSQFRGRSSYTF.

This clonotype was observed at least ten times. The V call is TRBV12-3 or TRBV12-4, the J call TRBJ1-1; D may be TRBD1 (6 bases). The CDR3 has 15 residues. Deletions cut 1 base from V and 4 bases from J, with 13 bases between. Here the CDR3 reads CASSLEGGGGTEAFF. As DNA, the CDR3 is TGTGCCAGCAGTTTAGAAGGGGGAGGAGGCACTGAAGCTTTCTTT.

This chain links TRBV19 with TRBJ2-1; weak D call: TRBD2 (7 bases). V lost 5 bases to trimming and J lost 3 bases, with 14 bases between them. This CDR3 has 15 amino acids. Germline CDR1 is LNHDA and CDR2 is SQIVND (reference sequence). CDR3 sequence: CASSLKRGGYNEQFF. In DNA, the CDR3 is TGTGCCAGTAGTTTAAAAAGGGGGGGCTACAATGAGCAGTTCTTC.

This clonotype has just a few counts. DNA for the CDR3: TGTGCCAGCAGCCCCGGACAGACTTACGATGAGCAGTTCTTC. Protein sequence: CASSPGQTYDEQFF. The chain uses TRBV7-2 and TRBJ2-1, with D perhaps TRBD1 (6 bases). Germline V gene data show CDR1 as SGHTA and CDR2 as FQGNSA. The V end lost 5 bases, the J end lost 8 bases, and 16 bases lay between the germline ends. The CDR3 contains 14 residues. The full variable domain, its missing parts supplied by reference TRBV7-2 and TRBJ2-1, is GAGVSQSPSNKVTEKGKDVELRCDPISGHTALYWYRQSLGQGLEFLIYFQGNSAPDKSGLPSDRFSAERTGGSVSTLTIQRTQQEDSAVYLCASSPGQTYDEQFFGPGTRLTVL.

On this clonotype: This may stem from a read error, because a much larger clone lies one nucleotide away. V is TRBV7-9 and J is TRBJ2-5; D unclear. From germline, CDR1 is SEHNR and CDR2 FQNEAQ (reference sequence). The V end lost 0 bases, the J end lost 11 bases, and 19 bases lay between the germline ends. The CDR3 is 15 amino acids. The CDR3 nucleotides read TGTGCCAGCAGCTTAGCGGTTCAGGTTCTCAATGAGCAGTACTTC. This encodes CASSLAVQVLNEQYF.

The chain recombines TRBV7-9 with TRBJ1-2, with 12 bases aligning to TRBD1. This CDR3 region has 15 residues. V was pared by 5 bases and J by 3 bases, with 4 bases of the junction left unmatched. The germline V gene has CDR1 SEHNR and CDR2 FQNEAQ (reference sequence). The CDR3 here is CASSGRDRGHYGYTF. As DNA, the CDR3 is TGTGCCAGCAGCGGACGGGACAGGGGGCACTATGGCTACACCTTC.

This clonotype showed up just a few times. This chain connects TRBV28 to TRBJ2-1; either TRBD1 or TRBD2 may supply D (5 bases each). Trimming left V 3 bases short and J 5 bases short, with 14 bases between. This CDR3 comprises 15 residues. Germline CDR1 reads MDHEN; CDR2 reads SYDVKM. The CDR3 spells CASSLLEDIHNEQFF. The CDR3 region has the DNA TGTGCCAGCAGTTTGTTGGAGGACATACACAATGAGCAGTTCTTC.

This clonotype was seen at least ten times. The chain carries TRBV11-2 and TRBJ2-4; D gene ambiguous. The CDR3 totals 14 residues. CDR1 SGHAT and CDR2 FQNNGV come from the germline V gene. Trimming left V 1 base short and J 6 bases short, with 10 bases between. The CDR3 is CASSLAGLGNIQYF. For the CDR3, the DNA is TGTGCCAGCAGCTTAGCCGGGTTGGGAAACATTCAGTACTTC.

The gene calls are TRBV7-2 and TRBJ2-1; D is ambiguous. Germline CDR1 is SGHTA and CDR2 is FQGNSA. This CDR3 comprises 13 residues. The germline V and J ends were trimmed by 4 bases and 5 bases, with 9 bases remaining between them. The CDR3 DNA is TGTGCCAGCAGCTGGGCCCATCACAATGAGCAGTTCTTC. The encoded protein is CASSWAHHNEQFF.

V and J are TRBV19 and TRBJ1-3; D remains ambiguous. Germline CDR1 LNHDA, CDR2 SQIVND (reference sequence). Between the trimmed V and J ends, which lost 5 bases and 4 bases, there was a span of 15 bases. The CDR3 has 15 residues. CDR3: CASSPRGRTGNTIYF. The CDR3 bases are TGTGCCAGTAGTCCTCGTGGTCGCACAGGAAACACCATATATTTT.

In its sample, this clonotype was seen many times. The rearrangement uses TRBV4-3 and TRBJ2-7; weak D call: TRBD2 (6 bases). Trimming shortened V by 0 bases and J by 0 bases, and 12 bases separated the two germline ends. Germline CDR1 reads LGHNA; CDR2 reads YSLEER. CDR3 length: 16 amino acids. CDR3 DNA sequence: TGCGCCAGCAGCCAAGATATCGGGACTTACTCCTACGAGCAGTACTTC. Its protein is CASSQDIGTYSYEQYF.

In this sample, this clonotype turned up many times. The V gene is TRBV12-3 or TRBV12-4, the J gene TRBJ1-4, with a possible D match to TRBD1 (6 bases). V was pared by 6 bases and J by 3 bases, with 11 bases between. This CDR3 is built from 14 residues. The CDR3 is CASRLDSANEKLFF. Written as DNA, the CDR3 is TGTGCCAGCAGATTGGACAGCGCTAATGAAAAACTGTTTTTT.

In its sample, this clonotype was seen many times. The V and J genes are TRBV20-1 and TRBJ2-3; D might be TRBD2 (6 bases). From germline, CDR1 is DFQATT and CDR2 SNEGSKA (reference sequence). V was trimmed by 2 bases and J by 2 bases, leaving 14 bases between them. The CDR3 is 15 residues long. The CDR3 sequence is CSARHPSETTDTQYF. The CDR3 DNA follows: TGCAGTGCTAGACACCCTAGCGAGACCACAGATACGCAGTATTTT.

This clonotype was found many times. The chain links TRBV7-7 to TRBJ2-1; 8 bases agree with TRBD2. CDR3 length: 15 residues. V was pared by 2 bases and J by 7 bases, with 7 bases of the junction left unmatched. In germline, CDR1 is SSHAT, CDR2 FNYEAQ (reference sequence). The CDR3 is CASSLYGGAANEQFF. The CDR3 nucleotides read TGTGCCAGCAGCTTATACGGGGGGGCCGCAAATGAGCAGTTCTTC.

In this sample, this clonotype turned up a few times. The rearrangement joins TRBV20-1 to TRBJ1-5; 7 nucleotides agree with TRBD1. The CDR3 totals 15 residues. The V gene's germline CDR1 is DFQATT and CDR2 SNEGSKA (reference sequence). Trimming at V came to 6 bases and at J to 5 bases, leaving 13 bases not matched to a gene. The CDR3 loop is CSAPTGTEAYQPQHF. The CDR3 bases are TGCAGTGCGCCGACCGGGACAGAGGCATATCAGCCCCAGCATTTT.

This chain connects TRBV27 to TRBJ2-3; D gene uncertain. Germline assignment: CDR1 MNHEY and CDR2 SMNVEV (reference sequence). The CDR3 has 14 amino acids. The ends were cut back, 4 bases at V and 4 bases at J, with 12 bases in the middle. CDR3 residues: CASSSLAKPDTQYF. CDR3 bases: TGTGCCAGCAGTTCGCTCGCCAAACCAGATACGCAGTATTTT.

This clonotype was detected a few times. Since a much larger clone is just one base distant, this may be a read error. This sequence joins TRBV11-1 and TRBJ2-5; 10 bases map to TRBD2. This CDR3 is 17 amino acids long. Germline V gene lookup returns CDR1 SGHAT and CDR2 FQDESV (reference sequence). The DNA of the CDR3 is TGTGCCAGCAGACGCACTAGCGGGACGACTCAACAAGAGGCCCAGTACTTC. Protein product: CASRRTSGTTQQEAQYF.